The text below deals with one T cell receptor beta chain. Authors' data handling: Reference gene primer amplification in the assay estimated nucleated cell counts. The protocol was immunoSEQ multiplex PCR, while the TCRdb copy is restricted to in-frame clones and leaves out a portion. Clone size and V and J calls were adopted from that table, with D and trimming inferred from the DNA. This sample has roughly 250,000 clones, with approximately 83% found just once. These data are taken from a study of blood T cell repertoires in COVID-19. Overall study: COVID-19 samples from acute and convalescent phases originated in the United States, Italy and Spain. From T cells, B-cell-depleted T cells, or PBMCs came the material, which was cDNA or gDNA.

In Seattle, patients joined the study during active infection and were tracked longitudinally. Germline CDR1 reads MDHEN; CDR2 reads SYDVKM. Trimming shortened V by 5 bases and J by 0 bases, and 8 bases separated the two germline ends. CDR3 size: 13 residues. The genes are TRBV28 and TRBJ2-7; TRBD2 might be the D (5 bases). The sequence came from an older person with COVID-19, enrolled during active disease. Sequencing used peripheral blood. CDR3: CASSPAASYEQYF. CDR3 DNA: TGTGCCAGCAGTCCAGCGGCCTCCTACGAGCAGTACTTC. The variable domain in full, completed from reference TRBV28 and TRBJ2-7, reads DVKVTQSSRYLVKRTGEKVFLECVQDMDHENMFWYRQDPGLGLRLIYFSYDVKMKEKGDIPEGYSVSREKKERFSLILESASTNQTSMYLCASSPAASYEQYFGPGTRLTVT.